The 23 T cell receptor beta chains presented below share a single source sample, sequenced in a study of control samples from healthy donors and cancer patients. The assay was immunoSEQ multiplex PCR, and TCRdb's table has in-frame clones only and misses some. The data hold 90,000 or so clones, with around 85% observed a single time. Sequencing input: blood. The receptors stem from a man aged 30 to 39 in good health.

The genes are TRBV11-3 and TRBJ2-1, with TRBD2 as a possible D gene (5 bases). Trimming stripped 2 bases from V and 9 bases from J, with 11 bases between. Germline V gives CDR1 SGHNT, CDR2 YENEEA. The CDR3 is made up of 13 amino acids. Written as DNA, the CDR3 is TGTGCCAGCAGCTTACGTCCACGGGGTGAGCAGTTCTTC. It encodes CASSLRPRGEQFF.

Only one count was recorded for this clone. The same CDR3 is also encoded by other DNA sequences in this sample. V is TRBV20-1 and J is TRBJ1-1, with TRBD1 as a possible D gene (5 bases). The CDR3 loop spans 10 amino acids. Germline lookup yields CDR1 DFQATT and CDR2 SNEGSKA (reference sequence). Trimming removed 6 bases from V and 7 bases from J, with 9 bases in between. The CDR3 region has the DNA TGCAGTGCATGGGACGGTGAAGCTTTCTTT. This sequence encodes CSAWDGEAFF.

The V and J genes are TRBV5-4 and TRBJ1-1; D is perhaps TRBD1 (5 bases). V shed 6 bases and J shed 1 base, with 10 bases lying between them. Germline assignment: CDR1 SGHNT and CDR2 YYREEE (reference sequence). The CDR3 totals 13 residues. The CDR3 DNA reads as TGTGCCAGCACCTTCACAGGGAACACTGAAGCTTTCTTT. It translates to CASTFTGNTEAFF.

Here the CDR3 DNA reads TGTGCCAGCAGCTTGATTGATTCCCCCCCAGATACGCAGTATTTT. It yields the protein CASSLIDSPPDTQYF. The chain employs TRBV5-4 and TRBJ2-3; D uncertain. Germline V gene sequence: CDR1 SGHNT, CDR2 YYREEE (reference sequence). Trimming took 1 base from V and 4 from J, leaving 13 bases between them. This CDR3 is 15 amino acids long.

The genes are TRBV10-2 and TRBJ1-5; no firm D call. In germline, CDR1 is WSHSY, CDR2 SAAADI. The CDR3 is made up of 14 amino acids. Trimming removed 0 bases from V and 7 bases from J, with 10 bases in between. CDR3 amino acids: CASSESIRYQPQHF. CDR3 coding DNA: TGCGCCAGCAGTGAGTCGATCAGGTACCAGCCCCAGCATTTT.

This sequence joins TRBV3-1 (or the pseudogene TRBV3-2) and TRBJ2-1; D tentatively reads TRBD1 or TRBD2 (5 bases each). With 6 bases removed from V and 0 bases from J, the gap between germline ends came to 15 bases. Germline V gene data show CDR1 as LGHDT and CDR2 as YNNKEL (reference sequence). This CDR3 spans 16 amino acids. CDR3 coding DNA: TGTGCCAGCAGGGGGGAGACAGCGAGCTCCTACAATGAGCAGTTCTTC. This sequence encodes CASRGETASSYNEQFF.

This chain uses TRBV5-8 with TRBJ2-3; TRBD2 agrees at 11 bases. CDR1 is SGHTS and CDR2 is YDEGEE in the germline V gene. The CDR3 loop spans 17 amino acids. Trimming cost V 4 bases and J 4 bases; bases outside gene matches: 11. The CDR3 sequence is CASSPGTSGEGADTQYF. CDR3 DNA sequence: TGTGCCAGCAGCCCCGGGACTAGCGGCGAAGGGGCAGATACGCAGTATTTT. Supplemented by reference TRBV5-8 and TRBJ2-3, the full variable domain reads EAGVTQSPTHLIKTRGQQATLRCSPISGHTSVYWYQQALGLGLQFLLWYDEGEERNRGNFPPRFSGRQFPNYSSELNVNALELEDSALYLCASSPGTSGEGADTQYFGPGTRLTVL.

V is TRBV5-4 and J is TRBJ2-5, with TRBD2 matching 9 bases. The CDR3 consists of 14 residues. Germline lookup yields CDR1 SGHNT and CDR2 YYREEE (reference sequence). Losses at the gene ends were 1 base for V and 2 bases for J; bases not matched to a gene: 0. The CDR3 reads CASSLTSGQETQYF. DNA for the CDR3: TGTGCCAGCAGCTTGACTAGCGGGCAAGAGACCCAGTACTTC. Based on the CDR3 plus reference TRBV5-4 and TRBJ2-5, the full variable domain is ETGVTQSPTHLIKTRGQQVTLRCSSQSGHNTVSWYQQALGQGPQFIFQYYREEENGRGNFPPRFSGLQFPNYSSELNVNALELDDSALYLCASSLTSGQETQYFGPGTRLLVL.

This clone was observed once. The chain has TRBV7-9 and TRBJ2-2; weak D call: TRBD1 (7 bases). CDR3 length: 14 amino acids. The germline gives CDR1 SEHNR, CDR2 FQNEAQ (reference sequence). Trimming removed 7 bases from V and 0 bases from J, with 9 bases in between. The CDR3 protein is CASTRGANTGELFF. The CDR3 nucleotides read TGTGCCAGCACCAGGGGGGCGAACACCGGGGAGCTGTTTTTT.

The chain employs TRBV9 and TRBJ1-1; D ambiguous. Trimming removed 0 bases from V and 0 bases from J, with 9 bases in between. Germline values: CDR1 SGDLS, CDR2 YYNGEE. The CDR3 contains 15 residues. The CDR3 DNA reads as TGTGCCAGCAGCGTAGGAGGGAAGGTGAACACTGAAGCTTTCTTT. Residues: CASSVGGKVNTEAFF. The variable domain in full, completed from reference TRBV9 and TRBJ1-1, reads DSGVTQTPKHLITATGQRVTLRCSPRSGDLSVYWYQQSLDQGLQFLIQYYNGEERAKGNILERFSAQQFPDLHSELNLSSLELGDSALYFCASSVGGKVNTEAFFGQGTRLTVV.

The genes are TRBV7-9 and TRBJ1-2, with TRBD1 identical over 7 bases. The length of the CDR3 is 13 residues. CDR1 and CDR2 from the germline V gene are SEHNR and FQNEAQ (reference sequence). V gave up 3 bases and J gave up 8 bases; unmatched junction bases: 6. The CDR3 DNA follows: TGTGCCAGCAGCTTCGGACAGGCCGGCGGCTACACCTTC. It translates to CASSFGQAGGYTF.

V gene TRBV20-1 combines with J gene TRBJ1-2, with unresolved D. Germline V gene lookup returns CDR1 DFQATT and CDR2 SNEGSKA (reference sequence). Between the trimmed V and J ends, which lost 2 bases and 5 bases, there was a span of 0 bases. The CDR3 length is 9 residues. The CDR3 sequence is CSARYGYTF. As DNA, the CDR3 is TGCAGTGCTAGATATGGCTACACCTTC.

This chain's CDR3 is CASTGLYEQYF. The CDR3 coding sequence is TGTGCCAGCACAGGCCTATACGAGCAGTACTTC. This chain links TRBV6-5 with TRBJ2-7; D uncertain. V was cut by 7 bases and J by 4 bases, with 8 bases left in between. The CDR3 is 11 residues long. CDR1 and CDR2 (germline): MNHEY, SVGAGI.

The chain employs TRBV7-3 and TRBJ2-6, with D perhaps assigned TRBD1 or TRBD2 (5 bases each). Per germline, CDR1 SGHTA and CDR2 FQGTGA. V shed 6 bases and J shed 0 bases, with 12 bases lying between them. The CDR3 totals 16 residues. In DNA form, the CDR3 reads TGTGCCAGCAGTAGGGACCGCCTCTCTGGGGCCAACGTCCTGACTTTC. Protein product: CASSRDRLSGANVLTF. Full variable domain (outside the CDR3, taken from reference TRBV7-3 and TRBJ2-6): GAGVSQTPSNKVTEKGKYVELRCDPISGHTALYWYRQSLGQGPEFLIYFQGTGAADDSGLPNDRFFAVRPEGSVSTLKIQRTERGDSAVYLCASSRDRLSGANVLTFGAGSRLTVL.

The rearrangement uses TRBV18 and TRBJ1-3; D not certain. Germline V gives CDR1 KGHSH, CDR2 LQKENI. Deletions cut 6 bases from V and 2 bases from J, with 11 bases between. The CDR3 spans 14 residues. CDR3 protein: CASSPGSTGNTIYF. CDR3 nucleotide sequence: TGTGCCAGCTCCCCGGGTTCAACTGGAAACACCATATATTTT.

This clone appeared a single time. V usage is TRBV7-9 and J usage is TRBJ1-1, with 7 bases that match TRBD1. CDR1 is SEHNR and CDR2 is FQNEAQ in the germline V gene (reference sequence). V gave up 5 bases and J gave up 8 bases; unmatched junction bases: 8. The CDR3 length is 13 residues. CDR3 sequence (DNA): TGTGCCAGCAGCCAGGGGGGTTCATCAGAAGCTTTCTTT. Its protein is CASSQGGSSEAFF.

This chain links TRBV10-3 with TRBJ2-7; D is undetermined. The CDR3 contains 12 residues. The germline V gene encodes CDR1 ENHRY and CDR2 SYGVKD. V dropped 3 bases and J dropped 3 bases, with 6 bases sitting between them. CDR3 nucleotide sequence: TGTGCCATCAGTGATGATCGCTACGAGCAGTACTTC. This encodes CAISDDRYEQYF.

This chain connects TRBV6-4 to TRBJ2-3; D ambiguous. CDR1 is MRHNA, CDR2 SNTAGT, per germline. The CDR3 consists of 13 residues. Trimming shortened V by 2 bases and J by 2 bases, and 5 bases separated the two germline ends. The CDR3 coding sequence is TGTGCCAGCAGTGACGAGGTCACAGATACGCAGTATTTT. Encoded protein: CASSDEVTDTQYF.

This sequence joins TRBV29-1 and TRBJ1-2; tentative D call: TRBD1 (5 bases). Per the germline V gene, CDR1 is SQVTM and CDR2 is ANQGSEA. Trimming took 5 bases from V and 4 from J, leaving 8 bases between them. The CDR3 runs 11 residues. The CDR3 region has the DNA TGCAGCGTTCAGGGAGGCTATGGCTACACCTTC. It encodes CSVQGGYGYTF.

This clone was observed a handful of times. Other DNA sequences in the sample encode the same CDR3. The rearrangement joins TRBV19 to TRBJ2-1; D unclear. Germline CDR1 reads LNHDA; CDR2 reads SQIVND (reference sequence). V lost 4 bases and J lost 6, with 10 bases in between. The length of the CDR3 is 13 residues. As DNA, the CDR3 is TGTGCCAGTAGTAGAACGGACGGCAATGAGCAGTTCTTC. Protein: CASSRTDGNEQFF.

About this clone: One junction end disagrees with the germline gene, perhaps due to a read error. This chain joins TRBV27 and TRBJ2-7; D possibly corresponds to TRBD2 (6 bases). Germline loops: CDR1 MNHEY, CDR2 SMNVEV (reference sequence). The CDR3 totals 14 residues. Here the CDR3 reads CASSLGGTSHEQYF. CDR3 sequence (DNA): TGTGCCAGCAGTTTAGGCGGGACCTCCCACGAGCAGTACTTC.

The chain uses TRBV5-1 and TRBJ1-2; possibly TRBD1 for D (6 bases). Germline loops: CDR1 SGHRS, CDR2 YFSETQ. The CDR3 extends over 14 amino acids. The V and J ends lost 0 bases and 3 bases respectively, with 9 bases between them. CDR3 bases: TGCGCCAGCAGCTTGGGAGGGGGTGACTATGGCTACACCTTC. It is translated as CASSLGGGDYGYTF.

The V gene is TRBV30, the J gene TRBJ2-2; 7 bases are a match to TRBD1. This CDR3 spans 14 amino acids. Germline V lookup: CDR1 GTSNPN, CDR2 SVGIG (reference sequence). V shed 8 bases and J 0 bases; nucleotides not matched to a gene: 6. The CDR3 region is CARTGAANTGELFF. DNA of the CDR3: TGTGCCAGAACAGGGGCAGCGAACACCGGGGAGCTGTTTTTT.